This TCR beta chain was obtained from a study of cytomegalovirus exposure and HLA in healthy donors. Study-level results: Analysis performed later found 15,000 or so TCR beta sequences associated with HLA alleles at 0.05 false discovery rate. Cytomegalovirus status was reportedly diagnosed by the classifier with high specificity and sensitivity.

Remarks on this clone: The antigen remains unidentified.

The PCR used 60 Vbeta and 13 Jbeta primers. Sequenced by immunoSEQ multiplex PCR; TCRdb stores in-frame clones only, minus some. The sample includes fewer than 120,000 clones, 75% to 90% seen only once; the top ten take 1.5% to 2%. Trimming left V 5 bases short and J 3 bases short, with 13 bases between. The CDR3 is made up of 13 amino acids. Germline loops: CDR1 SQVTM, CDR2 ANQGSEA. The V gene is TRBV29-1, the J gene TRBJ1-2; D might be TRBD1 (5 bases). The receptor comes from a man between 35 and 55 years old in good health and CMV-seronegative. Sample: PBMCs. The DNA of the CDR3 is TGCAGCGTTAACCAGGGTAGAGACTATGGCTACACCTTC. It codes for CSVNQGRDYGYTF.